The rows below give T cell receptor beta chains drawn from one sample of a study of spatial heterogeneity in lung cancer. TCRdb re-called the 5' RACE reads through MiXCR, storing one row per CDR3 protein. The data show approximately 92,000 distinct CDR3 sequences, roughly 12% seen once. The sample was PBMCs, taken at surgery. The receptors were sampled from a male donor with early-stage non-small cell lung cancer. The conserved cysteine and the conserved F or W are not part of the CDR3 here.

CDR3aa	len	v_gene	j_gene
SAAFTGINEQF	11	TRBV20-1	TRBJ2-1
ASIPGTGGPGYEQY	14	TRBV28	TRBJ2-7
SARDRRGHPDTQY	13	TRBV20-1	TRBJ2-3
ASSQQAVAF	9	TRBV7-9	TRBJ1-1
ASSATGLGTGELF	13	TRBV28	TRBJ2-2
ASSPPLSGSYEQY	13	TRBV7-9	TRBJ2-7
ASSGQGVETQY	11	TRBV6-1	TRBJ2-5
ASSPTGTPYEQY	12	TRBV4-1	TRBJ2-7
ASSDLQVPY	9	TRBV2	TRBJ2-4
ASSLNSGARETQY	13	TRBV7-3	TRBJ2-5
SASPATRGYNEQF	13	TRBV20-1	TRBJ2-1
ASSQGRNTGELF	12	TRBV12-3/TRBV12-4	TRBJ2-2
ASSPGQGSGANVLT	14	TRBV18	TRBJ2-6
ASSLAYNSYEQY	12	TRBV7-2	TRBJ2-7
ASSEAPAGGGETQY	14	TRBV6-1	TRBJ2-5
SVRLNEKLF	9	TRBV29-1	TRBJ1-4
ASSLGVQGVETQY	13	TRBV5-1	TRBJ2-5
ASSLNPVFGELF	12	TRBV28	TRBJ2-2
ASSPTLKRAQPQH	13	TRBV27	TRBJ1-5
ASSYDFSTGELF	12	TRBV7-7	TRBJ2-2
ASSHPGQRNTEAF	13	TRBV7-9	TRBJ1-1
ASSNSGTEGPDTQY	14	TRBV21-1	TRBJ2-3
SVTGLEANVLT	11	TRBV29-1	TRBJ2-6
ATSREASTLRQPQH	14	TRBV15	TRBJ1-5
ASSPTGGLQPQH	12	TRBV6-4	TRBJ1-5
ASSLRGGANTGELF	14	TRBV7-2	TRBJ2-2